What follows is one T cell receptor (beta chain) and its context. The data belong to a study of blood T cell repertoires in COVID-19. Across the study: In each case, the material was cDNA or gDNA derived from T cells, B-cell-depleted T cells, or PBMCs.

The CDR3 runs to 15 residues. V was cut by 2 bases and J by 8 bases, with 18 bases left in between. Germline loops: CDR1 MNHEY, CDR2 SMNVEV (reference sequence). Original processing methods: The assay estimated nucleated cells by amplifying reference gene primers. Some clones are missing from TCRdb's copy, which holds only in-frame ones; the method was immunoSEQ multiplex PCR. V and J calls and clone size come straight from that table; D and trimming were deduced from the DNA. The sample holds 300,000 or so clones, 65% to 85% seen once. The gene calls are TRBV27 and TRBJ1-2, with no clear D. The TCR originated in a woman in her 50s with acute or convalescent COVID-19. Sequenced input: peripheral blood. The CDR3 DNA follows: TGTGCCAGCAGTTTAAATTTTGAGCCTACGAGGGGCTACACCTTC. Translation: CASSLNFEPTRGYTF.